The sequence of this T cell receptor (beta chain) was determined in a study of blood T cell repertoires in COVID-19 (dated by TCRdb to 2018 to 2021). In terms of the full investigation: Samples covering the acute and convalescent phases of COVID-19 were provided by collaborators in the United States, Italy and Spain. The samples were drawn from the first 160 participants of the ongoing ImmuneRACE study and from more than 1,000 subjects provided by 6 global collaborators. Subjects who had been exposed to COVID-19, were actively infected with it, or had recovered from it provided the deeply sampled blood TCRbeta repertoires that made up the dataset. Where available, HLA class I and class II types were taken from metadata supplied by the sample provider and were not determined by assay-based typing. Sample metadata almost always included a de-identified subject ID, COVID-19 status, age in years and sex. The prospective study material was composed of cDNA or gDNA derived from T cells, B-cell-depleted T cells, or PBMCs. The repertoires were released in a freely available public database meant as a resource for research on the immune response to SARS-CoV-2. The research as a whole found: The amount of clinical and demographic metadata varied by source and participant and was provided uncurated.

V lost 10 bases and J lost 0 bases; the stretch between them is 14 bases long. The CDR3 has 13 amino acids, counting the end cysteine and phenylalanine. Solely the CDR3 DNA is kept, with 39 bases framed from the first base. From the germline V gene, CDR1 is SGHRS and CDR2 is YFSETQ. Each collaborating institution followed its own protocols to collect whole blood in K2EDTA tubes. For TCRbeta analysis, collaborators shipped samples as frozen whole blood, isolated PBMCs, or DNA extracted from either of those sample types. TCRbeta CDR3 regions were amplified from genomic DNA using the immunoSEQ Assay, a bias-controlled multiplex PCR. Turning to the authors' computational methods: The number of nucleated cells in each sample was estimated by amplification of reference gene primers within the assay. To quantify the absolute abundance of each unique TCRbeta CDR3 rearrangement, sequence reads were collapsed and filtered. For each sample, productive Simpson clonality was calculated as the square root of Simpson's diversity index across productive rearrangements. The clones in this table, taken by TCRdb from immuneACCESS, are in-frame only. Not every clone is retained; where verified, under half of the shortfall comes from an unresolved V gene, and the cause of the rest is unknown. Clone size and V and J calls were adopted from that table, with D and trimming inferred from the DNA. Across this sample there are some 150,000 clones, with around 83% seen only once. Around 3.1% of the sample lies in the top ten.

As concerns this clone: Its antigen remains unidentified. Within one base of it there is no much larger clone, and no base qualities were kept.

The source is a woman of 80 years or more with acute or convalescent COVID-19. The sequenced sample was peripheral blood. The sequence links TRBV5-1 to TRBJ2-7, and perhaps TRBD2 as D gene, on 5 matching bases. The DNA sequence is TGCGCCGTTCGACGGGATTTCTCCTACGAGCAGTACTTC. It codes for CAVRRDFSYEQYF.